The rows below give T cell receptor beta chains drawn from one sample of a study of glioma-infiltrating T cells after dendritic cell vaccination. TCRdb's table, derived via immunoSEQ multiplex PCR, lists solely in-frame clones and lacks some. The sample lists around 92,000 clones; over 80% were seen once. The sample consisted of blood, taken after dendritic cell vaccination. These TCRs come from a human donor with glioblastoma. CDR3s include the opening cysteine and the closing phenylalanine or tryptophan. Not all rows give a size; the values are once, few, many and, for expanded clones, a class.

V gene: TRBV23-1
clone size: NA
CDR3 protein: CASTHGFKNTEAFF

V gene: TRBV11-2
clone size: NA
CDR3 protein: CASSKNQGVWTEAFF

V gene: TRBV7-9
clone size: NA
CDR3 protein: CASSLVPSGIQETQYF

V gene: TRBV19
clone size: NA
CDR3 protein: CASSIGGNNQETQYF

V gene: TRBV27
clone size: once
CDR3 protein: CASSMGQERYEQYF

V gene: TRBV4-1
clone size: once
CDR3 protein: CASSQSGDATNEKLFF

V gene: TRBV5-1
clone size: few
CDR3 protein: CASSSRSSSGANVLTF

V gene: TRBV4-2
clone size: NA
CDR3 protein: CASSQDRSGENTGELFF

V gene: TRBV9
clone size: NA
CDR3 protein: CASSVGSSNQPQHF

V gene: TRBV2
clone size: NA
CDR3 protein: CASTELTGGPNYGYTF

V gene: TRBV5-1
clone size: NA
CDR3 protein: CASSLYLDTEAFF

V gene: TRBV19
clone size: NA
CDR3 protein: CASSWQRGTYNEQFF

V gene: TRBV11-2
clone size: NA
CDR3 protein: CASSLVLAGETQYF

V gene: TRBV11-2
clone size: NA
CDR3 protein: CASTSRETQYF

V gene: TRBV5-5
clone size: NA
CDR3 protein: CATWGGGAPEQYF

V gene: TRBV5-8
clone size: NA
CDR3 protein: CASSLFGGLSYNEQFF

V gene: TRBV9
clone size: NA
CDR3 protein: CASSQRGGQGNTGELFF

V gene: TRBV10-3
clone size: NA
CDR3 protein: CAIRRAGESYEQYF

V gene: TRBV27
clone size: NA
CDR3 protein: CASSLWSGNTEAFF

V gene: TRBV5-1
clone size: NA
CDR3 protein: CASSSPPTDTQYF

V gene: TRBV5-1
clone size: few
CDR3 protein: CASSLRGQGSFMNTEAFF

V gene: TRBV28
clone size: NA
CDR3 protein: CASGSYNEQFF

V gene: TRBV19
clone size: NA
CDR3 protein: CASSIDPPSGRSSTDTQYF

V gene: TRBV7-9
clone size: NA
CDR3 protein: CASSHPGGHNEQFF

V gene: TRBV5-5
clone size: NA
CDR3 protein: CASSFQAGIIRSGGELFF

V gene: TRBV5-1
clone size: NA
CDR3 protein: CASSSGQGGTYNSPLHF

V gene: TRBV6-5
clone size: NA
CDR3 protein: CASSYRGSSYGYTF

V gene: TRBV29-1
clone size: NA
CDR3 protein: CSAKGLAETYTDTQYF

V gene: TRBV30
clone size: NA
CDR3 protein: CAWSLLAKNIQYF

V gene: TRBV4-1
clone size: NA
CDR3 protein: CASSLLWPSGDYEQYF

V gene: TRBV5-6
clone size: once
CDR3 protein: CASRPTGVGNEKLFF

V gene: TRBV2
clone size: few
CDR3 protein: CASSWGQGVNYGYTF

V gene: TRBV7-9
clone size: NA
CDR3 protein: CASSLGAGTNYGYTF

V gene: TRBV7-8
clone size: once
CDR3 protein: CASSLWSPGVLTDTQYF

V gene: TRBV21-1
clone size: NA
CDR3 protein: CASSKSHRGLVSRTDTQYF

V gene: TRBV5-1
clone size: NA
CDR3 protein: CASSFPGYEQYF

V gene: TRBV29-1
clone size: once
CDR3 protein: CSVETGYEAFF